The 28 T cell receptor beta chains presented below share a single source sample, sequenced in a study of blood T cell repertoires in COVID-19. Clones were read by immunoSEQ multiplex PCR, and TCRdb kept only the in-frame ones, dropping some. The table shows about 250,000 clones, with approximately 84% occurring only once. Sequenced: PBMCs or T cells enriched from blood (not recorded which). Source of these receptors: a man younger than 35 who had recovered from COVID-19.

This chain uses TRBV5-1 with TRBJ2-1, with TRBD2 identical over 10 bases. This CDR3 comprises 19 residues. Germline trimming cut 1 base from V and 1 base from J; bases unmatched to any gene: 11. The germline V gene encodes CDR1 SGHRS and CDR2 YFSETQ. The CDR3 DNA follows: TGCGCCAGCAGCTTGCCTTCGGCTAGCGGGGGCCATTCCTACAATGAGCAGTTCTTC. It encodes CASSLPSASGGHSYNEQFF. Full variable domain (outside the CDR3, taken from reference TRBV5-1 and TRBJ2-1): KAGVTQTPRYLIKTRGQQVTLSCSPISGHRSVSWYQQTPGQGLQFLFEYFSETQRNKGNFPGRFSGRQFSNSRSEMNVSTLELGDSALYLCASSLPSASGGHSYNEQFFGPGTRLTVL.

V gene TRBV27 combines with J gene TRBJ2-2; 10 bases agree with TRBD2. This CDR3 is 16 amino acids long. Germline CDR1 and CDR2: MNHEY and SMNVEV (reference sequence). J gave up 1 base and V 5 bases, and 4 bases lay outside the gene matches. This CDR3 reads CASSKLAGVNTGELFF. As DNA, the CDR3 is TGTGCCAGCAGTAAGCTAGCGGGAGTGAACACCGGGGAGCTGTTTTTT.

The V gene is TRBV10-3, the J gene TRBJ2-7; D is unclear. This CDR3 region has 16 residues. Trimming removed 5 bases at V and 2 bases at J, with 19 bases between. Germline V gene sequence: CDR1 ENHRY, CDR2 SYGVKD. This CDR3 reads CAISYLDRVGPYEQYF. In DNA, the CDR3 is TGTGCCATCAGTTACCTCGACCGGGTAGGCCCCTACGAGCAGTACTTC.

CDR3 residues: CASSRLAGGVYEQYF. The CDR3 nucleotides are TGCGCCAGCAGCCGACTAGCGGGAGGGGTCTACGAGCAGTACTTC. The V and J genes are TRBV5-1 and TRBJ2-7, with TRBD2 matching 14 bases. Germline CDR1 SGHRS, CDR2 YFSETQ. The junction had 3 bases not matched to a gene; V was cut back by 4 bases and J by 3 bases. The CDR3 runs to 15 residues.

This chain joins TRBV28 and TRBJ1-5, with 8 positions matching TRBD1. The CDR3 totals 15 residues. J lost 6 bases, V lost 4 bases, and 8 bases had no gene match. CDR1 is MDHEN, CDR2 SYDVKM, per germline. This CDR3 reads CASSWGRGLVQPQHF. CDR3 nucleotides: TGTGCCAGCAGTTGGGGCAGGGGGCTTGTTCAGCCCCAGCATTTT.

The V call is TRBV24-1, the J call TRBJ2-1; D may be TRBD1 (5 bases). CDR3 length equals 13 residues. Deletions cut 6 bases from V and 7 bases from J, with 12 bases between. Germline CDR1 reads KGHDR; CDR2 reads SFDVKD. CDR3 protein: CATSPGRENEQFF. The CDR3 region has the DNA TGTGCCACCAGTCCAGGCAGGGAAAATGAGCAGTTCTTC.

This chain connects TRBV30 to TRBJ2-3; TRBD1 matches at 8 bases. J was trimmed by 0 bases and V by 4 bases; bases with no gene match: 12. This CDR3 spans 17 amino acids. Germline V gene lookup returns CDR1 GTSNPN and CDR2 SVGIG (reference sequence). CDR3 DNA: TGTGCCTGGAAACAGGGGGAACATACATCCAGCACAGATACGCAGTATTTT. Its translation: CAWKQGEHTSSTDTQYF. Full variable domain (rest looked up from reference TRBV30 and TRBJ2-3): SQTIHQWPATLVQPVGSPLSLECTVEGTSNPNLYWYRQAAGRGLQLLFYSVGIGQISSEVPQNLSASRPQDRQFILSSKKLLLSDSGFYLCAWKQGEHTSSTDTQYFGPGTRLTVL.

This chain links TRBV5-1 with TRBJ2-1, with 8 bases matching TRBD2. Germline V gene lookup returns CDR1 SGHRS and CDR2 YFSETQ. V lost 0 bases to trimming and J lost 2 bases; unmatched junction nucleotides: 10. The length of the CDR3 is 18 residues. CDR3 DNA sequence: TGCGCCAGCAGCTTGGTGGGGTTGGCGGGAGGTGCCTACAATGAGCAGTTCTTC. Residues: CASSLVGLAGGAYNEQFF.

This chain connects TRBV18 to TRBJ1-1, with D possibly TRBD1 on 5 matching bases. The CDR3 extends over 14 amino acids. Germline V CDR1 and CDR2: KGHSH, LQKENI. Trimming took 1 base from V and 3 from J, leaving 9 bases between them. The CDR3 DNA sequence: TGTGCCAGCTCACCACTGTTAGGGGACACTGAAGCTTTCTTT. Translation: CASSPLLGDTEAFF.

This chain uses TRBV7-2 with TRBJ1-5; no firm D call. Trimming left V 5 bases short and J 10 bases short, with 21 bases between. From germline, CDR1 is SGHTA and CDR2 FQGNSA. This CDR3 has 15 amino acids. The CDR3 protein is CASSPQESLLGPQHF. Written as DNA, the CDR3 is TGTGCCAGCAGCCCCCAGGAAAGTTTATTGGGTCCCCAGCATTTT.

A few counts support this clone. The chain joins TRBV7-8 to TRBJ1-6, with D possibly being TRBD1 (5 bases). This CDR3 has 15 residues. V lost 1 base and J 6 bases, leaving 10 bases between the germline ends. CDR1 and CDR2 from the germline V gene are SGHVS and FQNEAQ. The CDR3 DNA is TGTGCCAGCAGCTTAGACAGGTTCAGTAATTCACCCCTCCACTTT. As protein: CASSLDRFSNSPLHF.

The CDR3 is CASRPTGTGISPLHF. The CDR3 DNA reads as TGCGCCAGCAGGCCTACCGGGACAGGGATTTCACCCCTCCACTTT. The gene calls are TRBV5-1 and TRBJ1-6; TRBD1 aligns across 9 bases. From germline, CDR1 is SGHRS and CDR2 YFSETQ. The CDR3 runs 15 residues. V trimming: 5 bases; J trimming: 9 bases; junction bases outside the gene matches: 9.

Written as DNA, the CDR3 is TGCGCCAGCAGTGAGAGGGGGAACACTGAAGCTTTCTTT. Translation gives CASSERGNTEAFF. The gene calls are TRBV10-1 and TRBJ1-1, with a possible D match to TRBD1 (5 bases). There are 13 residues in the CDR3. The germline V gene encodes CDR1 WNHNN and CDR2 SYGVQD (reference sequence). Trimming cost V 2 bases and J 1 base, with 5 bases left between them.

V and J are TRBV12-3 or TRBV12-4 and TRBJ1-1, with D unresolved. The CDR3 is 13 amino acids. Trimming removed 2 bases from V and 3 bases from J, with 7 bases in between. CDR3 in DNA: TGTGCCAGCAGTTTATCTCGGGACACTGAAGCTTTCTTT. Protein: CASSLSRDTEAFF.

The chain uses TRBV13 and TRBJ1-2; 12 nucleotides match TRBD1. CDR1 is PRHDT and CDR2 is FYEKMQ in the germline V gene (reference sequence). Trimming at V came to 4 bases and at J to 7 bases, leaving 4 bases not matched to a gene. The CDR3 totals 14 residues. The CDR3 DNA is TGTGCCAGCAGCTCCCCGGGACAGGGGGCTGGCTACACCTTC. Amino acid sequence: CASSSPGQGAGYTF.

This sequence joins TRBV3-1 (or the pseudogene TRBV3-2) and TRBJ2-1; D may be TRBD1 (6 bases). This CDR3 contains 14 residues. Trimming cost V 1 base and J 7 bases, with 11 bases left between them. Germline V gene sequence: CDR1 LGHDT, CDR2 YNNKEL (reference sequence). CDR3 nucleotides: TGTGCCAGCAGCCAAGCCCGTAGGGGGAATGAGCAGTTCTTC. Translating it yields CASSQARRGNEQFF.

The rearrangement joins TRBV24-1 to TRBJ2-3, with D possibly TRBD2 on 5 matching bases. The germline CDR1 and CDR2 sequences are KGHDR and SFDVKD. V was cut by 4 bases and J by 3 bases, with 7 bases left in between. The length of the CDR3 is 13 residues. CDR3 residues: CATSEGDTDTQYF. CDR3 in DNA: TGTGCCACCAGTGAGGGAGATACAGATACGCAGTATTTT.

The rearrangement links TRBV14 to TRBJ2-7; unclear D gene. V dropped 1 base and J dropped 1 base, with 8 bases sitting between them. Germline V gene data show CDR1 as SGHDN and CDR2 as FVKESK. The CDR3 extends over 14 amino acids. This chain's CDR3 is CASSQAHGSYEQYF. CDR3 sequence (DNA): TGTGCCAGCAGCCAAGCTCACGGTTCCTACGAGCAGTACTTC.

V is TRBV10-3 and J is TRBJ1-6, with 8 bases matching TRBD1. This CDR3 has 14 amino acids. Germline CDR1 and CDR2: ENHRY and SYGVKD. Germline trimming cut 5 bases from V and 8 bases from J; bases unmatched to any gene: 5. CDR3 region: CAISTTGAHSPLHF. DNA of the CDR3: TGTGCCATCAGTACGACAGGGGCGCATTCACCCCTCCACTTT.

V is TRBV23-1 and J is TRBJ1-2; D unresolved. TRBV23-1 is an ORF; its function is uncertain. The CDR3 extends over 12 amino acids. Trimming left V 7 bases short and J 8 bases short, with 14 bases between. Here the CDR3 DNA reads TGCGCCAGCACCCATCACAGTCCCGGCTACACCTTC. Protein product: CASTHHSPGYTF.

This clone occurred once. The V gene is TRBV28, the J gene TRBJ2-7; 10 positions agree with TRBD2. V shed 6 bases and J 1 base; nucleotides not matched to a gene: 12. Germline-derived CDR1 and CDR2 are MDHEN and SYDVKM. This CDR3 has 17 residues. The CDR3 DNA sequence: TGTGCCAGCAGAACCCCGTTTACTAGCGGGATTTCCTACGAGCAGTACTTC. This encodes CASRTPFTSGISYEQYF.

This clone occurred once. The CDR3 loop is CASSLRQDRGTEAFF. As DNA, the CDR3 is TGTGCCAGCAGTTTACGTCAGGACAGGGGCACTGAAGCTTTCTTT. V gene TRBV27 combines with J gene TRBJ1-1; 9 nucleotides match TRBD1. CDR3 length: 15 amino acids. CDR1 is MNHEY and CDR2 is SMNVEV in the germline V gene (reference sequence). V was clipped by 2 bases and J by 4 bases; unmatched bases: 5.

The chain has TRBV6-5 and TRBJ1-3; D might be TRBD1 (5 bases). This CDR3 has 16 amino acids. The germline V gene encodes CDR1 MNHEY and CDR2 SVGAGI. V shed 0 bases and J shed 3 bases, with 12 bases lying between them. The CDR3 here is CASSYSIDSGGNTIYF. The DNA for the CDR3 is TGTGCCAGCAGTTACTCAATCGACAGTGGTGGAAACACCATATATTTT.

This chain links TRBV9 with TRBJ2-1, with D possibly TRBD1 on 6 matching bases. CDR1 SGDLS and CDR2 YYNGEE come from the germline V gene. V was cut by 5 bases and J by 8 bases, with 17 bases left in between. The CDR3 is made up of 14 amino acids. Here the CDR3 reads CASSSNSGDDEQFF. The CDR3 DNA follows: TGTGCCAGCAGTTCTAATTCAGGGGACGATGAGCAGTTCTTC.

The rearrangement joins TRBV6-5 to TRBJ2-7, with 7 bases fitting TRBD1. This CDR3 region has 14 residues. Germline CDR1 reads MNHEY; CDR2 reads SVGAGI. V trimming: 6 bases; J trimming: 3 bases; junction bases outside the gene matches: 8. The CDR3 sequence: CASSRQGGDYEQYF. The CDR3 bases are TGTGCCAGCAGCCGACAGGGTGGGGACTACGAGCAGTACTTC.

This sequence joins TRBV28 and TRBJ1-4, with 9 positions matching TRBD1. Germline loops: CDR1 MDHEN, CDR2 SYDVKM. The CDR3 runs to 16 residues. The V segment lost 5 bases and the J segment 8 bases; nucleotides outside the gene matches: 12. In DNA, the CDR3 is TGTGCCAGCAGTGGGATCTTACAGGGGGCGCCGGAAAAACTGTTTTTT. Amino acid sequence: CASSGILQGAPEKLFF.

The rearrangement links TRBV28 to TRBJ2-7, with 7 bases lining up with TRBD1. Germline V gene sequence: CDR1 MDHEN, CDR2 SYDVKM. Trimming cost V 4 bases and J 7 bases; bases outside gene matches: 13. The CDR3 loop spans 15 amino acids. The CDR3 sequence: CASSSPGQRPGEQYF. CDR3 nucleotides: TGTGCCAGCAGTTCCCCGGGACAGCGGCCAGGGGAGCAGTACTTC.

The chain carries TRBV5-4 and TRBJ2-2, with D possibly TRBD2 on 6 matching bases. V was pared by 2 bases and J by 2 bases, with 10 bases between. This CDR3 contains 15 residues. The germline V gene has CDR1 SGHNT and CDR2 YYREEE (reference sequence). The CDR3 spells CASSFWDLNTGELFF. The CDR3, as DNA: TGTGCCAGCAGCTTTTGGGACTTAAACACCGGGGAGCTGTTTTTT. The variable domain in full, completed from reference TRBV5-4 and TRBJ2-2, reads ETGVTQSPTHLIKTRGQQVTLRCSSQSGHNTVSWYQQALGQGPQFIFQYYREEENGRGNFPPRFSGLQFPNYSSELNVNALELDDSALYLCASSFWDLNTGELFFGEGSRLTVL.